The table lists the clone carrying this T cell receptor beta chain with a count of one. The target antigen is unknown. V dropped 0 bases and J dropped 10 bases, with 13 bases sitting between them. CDR1 is SGHNT and CDR2 is YYREEE in the germline V gene (reference sequence). The CDR3 totals 13 residues. The sample belongs to a study of beta chain features in type 1 diabetes. Overall study findings and caveats: Type 1 diabetes patients had fewer VDJ junction insertions and more deletions. Any role of HLA type in TCRB rearrangement remained unresolved here.

Expressed TCRB transcripts were sequenced, since all the RNA that had been isolated was reverse transcribed. Clones were sequenced by immunoSEQ multiplex PCR, and TCRdb holds only the in-frame ones, with some missing. This table has around 99,000 clones, almost 40% appearing once. V is TRBV5-4 and J is TRBJ1-1; maybe TRBD1 (6 bases). The sample consisted of stem cell memory CD4+ T cells from blood. This sequence was found in a woman between 18 and 30 years old in good health. CDR3 loop: CASSLGQGRGAFF. Written as DNA, the CDR3 is TGTGCCAGCAGCTTGGGGCAGGGGAGGGGAGCTTTCTTT. Looking up the rest from reference TRBV5-4 and TRBJ1-1 gives the full variable domain: ETGVTQSPTHLIKTRGQQVTLRCSSQSGHNTVSWYQQALGQGPQFIFQYYREEENGRGNFPPRFSGLQFPNYSSELNVNALELDDSALYLCASSLGQGRGAFFGQGTRLTVV.